This T cell receptor (beta chain) emerged from a study of post-analysis software for immune sequencing data. Study information: Secondary progressive, relapsing-remitting and progressive-relapsing multiple sclerosis were among the included disease courses. Broader study findings: Significantly decreased normalized Chao1 diversity was recorded for multiple sclerosis patients relative to controls.

Note on this clonotype: Its matching antigen is unknown.

TCR beta libraries were prepared from cDNA with unique molecular identifiers. When roughly 1 to 10 million T cells were used, they gave 500,000 or so cDNA molecules. Using its own MiXCR run on the PCR reads, TCRdb lists one record per CDR3 protein. The sample shows 400,000 to 500,000 distinct CDR3 sequences, 30% to 40% of them seen only once. This clonotype was sampled from a girl aged 2-10 years with multiple sclerosis. The sequenced sample was blood.

The DNA for the CDR3 is TGCGCCAGCAGCTTGGTAGCGGACATGAACACTGAAGCTTTCTTT. Translation gives CASSLVADMNTEAFF. The rearrangement uses TRBV5-1 and TRBJ1-1, with D tentatively TRBD1 (5 bases). This CDR3 spans 15 amino acids. From germline, CDR1 is SGHRS and CDR2 YFSETQ. Trimming cost V 0 bases and J 0 bases, with 9 bases left between them.